The 23 T cell receptor beta chains below all came from one sample that was sequenced in a study of T-cell memory formation after mild COVID-19. TCRdb reprocessed the 5' RACE reads via MiXCR and lists one record per CDR3 protein. The table shows 470,000 or so distinct CDR3 sequences, with over 15% occurring only once. Sequencing input: PBMCs or a T cell subset sorted from them (not recorded which). The receptors were sampled from a man in his late teens or twenties who had mild COVID-19 (a few samples of this study predate the infection). Cell type and time point are not known.

There are a few counts of this clonotype. The V call is TRBV30, the J call TRBJ2-1, with 9 nucleotides matching TRBD2. This CDR3 spans 13 amino acids. V lost 4 bases and J lost 2; bases outside the gene matches: 0. Germline lookup yields CDR1 GTSNPN and CDR2 SVGIG (reference sequence). CDR3 sequence: CAWTSGAYNEQFF. The DNA of the CDR3 is TGTGCCTGGACTAGCGGGGCCTACAATGAGCAGTTCTTC.

This clonotype was seen only a few times. J is TRBJ2-5 and V is TRBV14; 8 bases match TRBD2. Germline V gives CDR1 SGHDN, CDR2 FVKESK. V lost 4 bases and J lost 5; bases outside the gene matches: 6. This CDR3 is built from 14 residues. CDR3: CASSPGLATETQYF. The CDR3 coding sequence is TGTGCCAGCAGCCCCGGACTAGCCACGGAGACCCAGTACTTC.

There are a few counts of this clonotype. The chain is built from TRBV10-3 and TRBJ1-3, with 9 bases that match TRBD1. The germline gives CDR1 ENHRY, CDR2 SYGVKD. V trimming: 6 bases; J trimming: 0 bases; junction bases outside the gene matches: 3. The CDR3 is made up of 15 amino acids. Written as DNA, the CDR3 is TGTGCCATCAGAGGGACAGGGAGCTCTGGAAACACCATATATTTT. Translated: CAIRGTGSSGNTIYF.

CDR3 in DNA: TGTGCCACCAGCATAGTGCGGGGCACAGATACGCAGTATTTT. As protein: CATSIVRGTDTQYF. The chain has TRBV15 and TRBJ2-3, with TRBD2 as a possible D gene (5 bases). V lost 4 bases and J lost 1, with 9 bases in between. Germline CDR1 and CDR2: LNHNV and YYDKDF (reference sequence). This CDR3 is 14 amino acids long.

This clonotype was recorded many times. The rearrangement uses TRBV5-1 and TRBJ1-5; 8 positions agree with TRBD1. The CDR3 runs 14 residues. From germline, CDR1 is SGHRS and CDR2 YFSETQ. Trimming cost V 4 bases and J 7 bases; bases outside gene matches: 7. CDR3 region: CASSQGQGGQPQHF. The CDR3 DNA follows: TGCGCCAGCAGCCAAGGACAGGGAGGACAGCCCCAGCATTTT.

This clonotype showed up just a few times. The V and J genes are TRBV28 and TRBJ1-5; tentative D call: TRBD1 (6 bases). V was clipped by 6 bases and J by 3 bases, with 15 bases between them. Germline V gene data show CDR1 as MDHEN and CDR2 as SYDVKM. This CDR3 spans 15 amino acids. The CDR3 nucleotides are TGTGCCAGCAGACCCCCGGACAGAGACAATCAGCCCCAGCATTTT. Protein sequence: CASRPPDRDNQPQHF.

V usage is TRBV12-2 and J usage is TRBJ2-7; the table's TRBD1 call for D was not verified on the DNA. TRBV12-2 is noted as a pseudogene. The CDR3 loop spans 12 amino acids. The CDR3 here is CASRCWTGEQYV. Here the CDR3 DNA reads TGTGCAAGTCGCTGTTGGACAGGCGAGCAGTACGTC.

This clonotype has only a few counts. V and J are TRBV20-1 and TRBJ2-7, with 7 bases aligning to TRBD1. CDR3 length: 12 residues. V lost 5 bases, J lost 3 bases, and 4 bases stayed unmatched. Germline CDR1 is DFQATT and CDR2 is SNEGSKA (reference sequence). This CDR3 reads CSAPGDSYEQYF. DNA for the CDR3: TGCAGTGCTCCCGGGGACAGCTACGAGCAGTACTTC.

CDR3 protein: CASSLLGGRGTDTQYF. CDR3 coding DNA: TGTGCCAGCAGCTTACTAGGAGGTAGAGGCACAGATACGCAGTATTTT. The rearrangement links TRBV7-3 to TRBJ2-3; a weak D match, TRBD2 (5 bases). The V end was cut by 2 bases, the J end by 1 base, with 13 bases between. This CDR3 spans 16 amino acids. Germline V CDR1 and CDR2: SGHTA, FQGTGA.

This clonotype has more than one count but fewer than ten. The V gene is TRBV20-1, the J gene TRBJ1-5, with D unresolved. This CDR3 is 10 amino acids long. In germline, CDR1 is DFQATT, CDR2 SNEGSKA (reference sequence). The CDR3 DNA is TGCAGCCGGGGCAATCAGCCCCAGCATTTT. It encodes CSRGNQPQHF.

Concerning this clonotype: Here the CDR3 omits its conserved ending phenylalanine or tryptophan, so a read error is the likely source. No DNA is shown, since the ends of the CDR3 on it are uncertain; the CDR3 is the one TCRdb lists. The chain uses TRBV11-2 and TRBJ2-1; TRBD2, the D gene given by the table, was not confirmed from the DNA. Germline CDR1 and CDR2: SGHAT and FQNNGV. The CDR3 extends over 13 residues, inclusive of both ends. The CDR3 loop is CASSSGLAGAVSL.

This clonotype was counted many times. The V and J genes are TRBV6-2 or TRBV6-3 and TRBJ1-2; no definite D call. The germline CDR1 and CDR2 sequences are MNHEY and SVGEGT. The CDR3 consists of 11 residues. V was shortened by 4 bases and J by 5 bases, with 5 bases between the two germline ends. The CDR3 is CASSSEYGYTF. In DNA, the CDR3 is TGTGCCAGCAGTTCAGAATATGGCTACACCTTC.

This clonotype was seen a handful of times. The chain couples TRBV5-1 to TRBJ1-5, with 7 bases identical to TRBD1. The V and J ends lost 4 bases and 5 bases, in that order; junction bases with no gene match: 15. Per germline, CDR1 SGHRS and CDR2 YFSETQ. This CDR3 has 17 residues. The CDR3 region is CASSPNPGGLIDQPQHF. The CDR3, as DNA: TGCGCCAGCAGCCCCAACCCAGGGGGTCTGATCGATCAGCCCCAGCATTTT.

This clonotype has at least ten counts. V gene TRBV12-3 or TRBV12-4 combines with J gene TRBJ1-4; D gene ambiguous. CDR3 length equals 16 residues. Trimming stripped 6 bases from V and 8 bases from J, with 22 bases between. The CDR3 DNA follows: TGTGCCAGCAGATCTACTTCCTCTCCCCAGAGGGAAAAACTGTTTTTT. This gives the protein CASRSTSSPQREKLFF.

This clonotype was recorded only once. The chain uses TRBV7-9 and TRBJ2-5; no definite D call. This CDR3 region has 15 residues. In germline, CDR1 is SEHNR, CDR2 FQNEAQ (reference sequence). V lost 1 base and J lost 4, with 13 bases in between. CDR3 amino acids: CASSLEGQWLETQYF. The CDR3 coding sequence is TGTGCCAGCAGCTTAGAAGGCCAGTGGCTAGAGACCCAGTACTTC.

This rearrangement joins TRBV6-6 to TRBJ2-5, with no clear D. The CDR3 runs to 12 residues. Germline-derived CDR1 and CDR2 are MNHNY and SVGAGI (reference sequence). V lost 5 bases to trimming and J lost 5 bases, with 9 bases between them. The CDR3 coding sequence is TGTGCCAGCAGTCCCTTGTCGGAGACCCAGTACTTC. Encoded protein: CASSPLSETQYF.

The chain has TRBV12-3 or TRBV12-4 and TRBJ2-5, with D possibly being TRBD1 or TRBD2 (5 bases each). V shed 7 bases and J shed 5 bases, with 14 bases lying between them. The CDR3 consists of 13 residues. The CDR3 sequence is CASKKPWGETQYF. The DNA of the CDR3 is TGTGCCAGCAAAAAACCTTGGGGGGAGACCCAGTACTTC.

CDR3 in amino acids: CASSPQTGGGTEAFF. The CDR3, as DNA: TGTGCCAGCAGCCCCCAGACAGGGGGAGGCACTGAAGCTTTCTTT. The chain links TRBV9 to TRBJ1-1; TRBD1 matches at 9 bases. Germline values: CDR1 SGDLS, CDR2 YYNGEE. This CDR3 contains 15 residues. Trimming took 4 bases from V and 4 from J; bases not matched to a gene: 8.

The chain links TRBV5-1 to TRBJ1-6; 9 bases are shared with TRBD1. Germline CDR1 reads SGHRS; CDR2 reads YFSETQ. V shed 2 bases and J 6 bases; nucleotides not matched to a gene: 3. The CDR3 is 15 residues long. CDR3 nucleotides: TGCGCCAGCAGCTTAATGGGACAGGGTAATTCACCCCTCCACTTT. Protein product: CASSLMGQGNSPLHF.

This clonotype was recorded many times. This chain links TRBV5-1 with TRBJ2-7, with D possibly TRBD1 on 6 matching bases. Germline V CDR1 and CDR2: SGHRS, YFSETQ. The CDR3 extends over 12 amino acids. The V gene lost 3 bases and the J gene lost 5 bases, with 9 bases spanning the gap. The CDR3 DNA reads TGCGCCAGCAGCTCGACAGGCGACGAGCAGTACTTC. Translating it yields CASSSTGDEQYF.

The chain carries TRBV20-1 and TRBJ1-5; 12 bases are shared with TRBD1. CDR1 and CDR2 from the germline V gene are DFQATT and SNEGSKA (reference sequence). CDR3 length: 16 residues. V was pared by 2 bases and J by 7 bases, with 9 bases of the junction left unmatched. The CDR3 DNA reads TGCAGTGCTAGAACAACCGGGACAGGGGGCGGGCAGCCCCAGCATTTT. Translating gives CSARTTGTGGGQPQHF.

The rearrangement joins TRBV5-1 to TRBJ2-7; possible D gene TRBD1, 6 bases. With 4 bases removed from V and 3 bases from J, the gap between germline ends came to 14 bases. The CDR3 loop spans 14 amino acids. Germline CDR1 is SGHRS and CDR2 is YFSETQ. The CDR3: CASSLTPGVYEQYF. The CDR3 DNA is TGCGCCAGCAGCCTGACTCCAGGGGTCTACGAGCAGTACTTC. Drawing the rest from reference TRBV5-1 and TRBJ2-7, the complete variable domain is KAGVTQTPRYLIKTRGQQVTLSCSPISGHRSVSWYQQTPGQGLQFLFEYFSETQRNKGNFPGRFSGRQFSNSRSEMNVSTLELGDSALYLCASSLTPGVYEQYFGPGTRLTVT.

This clonotype was detected only a few times. The chain carries TRBV9 and TRBJ2-5, with 8 bases lining up with TRBD2. In germline, CDR1 is SGDLS, CDR2 YYNGEE. V trimming: 0 bases; J trimming: 2 bases; junction bases outside the gene matches: 15. The CDR3 is 19 amino acids. CDR3 loop: CASSVGPGGGSQLQETQYF. The CDR3 DNA reads as TGTGCCAGCAGCGTAGGTCCCGGGGGGGGCTCCCAATTACAAGAGACCCAGTACTTC.